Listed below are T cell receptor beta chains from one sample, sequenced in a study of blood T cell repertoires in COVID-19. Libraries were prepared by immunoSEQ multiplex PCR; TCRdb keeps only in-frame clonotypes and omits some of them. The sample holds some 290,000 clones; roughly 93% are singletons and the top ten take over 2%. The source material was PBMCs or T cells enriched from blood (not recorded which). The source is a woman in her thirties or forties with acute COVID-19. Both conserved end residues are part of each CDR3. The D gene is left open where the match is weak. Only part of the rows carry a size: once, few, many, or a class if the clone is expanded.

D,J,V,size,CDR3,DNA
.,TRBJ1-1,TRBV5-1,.,CASSLAGDNTEAFF,TGCGCCAGCAGCTTGGCAGGGGACAACACTGAAGCTTTCTTT
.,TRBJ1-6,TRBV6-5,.,CASEVGEYSNSPLHF,TGTGCCAGCGAGGTAGGGGAATACTCGAATTCACCCCTCCACTTT
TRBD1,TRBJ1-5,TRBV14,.,CASSFLGQGGYSNQPQHF,TGTGCCAGCAGCTTTTTAGGACAGGGCGGGTATAGCAATCAGCCCCAGCATTTT
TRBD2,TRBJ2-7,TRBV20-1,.,CSASERGLGYEQYF,TGCAGTGCTAGTGAGCGGGGGCTGGGTTACGAGCAGTACTTC
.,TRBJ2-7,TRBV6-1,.,CASSEVGAIEQYF,TGTGCCAGCAGTGAAGTAGGGGCGATCGAGCAGTACTTC
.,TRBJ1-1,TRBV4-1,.,CASSQVGGKMGGTEAFF,TGCGCCAGCAGCCAAGTCGGAGGGAAAATGGGGGGCACTGAAGCTTTCTTT
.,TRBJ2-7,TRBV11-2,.,CASSLERQSYEQYF,TGTGCCAGCAGCTTAGAGAGACAGTCCTACGAGCAGTACTTC
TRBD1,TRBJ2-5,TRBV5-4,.,CASSRTGLETQYF,TGTGCCAGCAGCAGGACAGGGTTGGAGACCCAGTACTTC
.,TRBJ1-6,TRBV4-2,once,CASSQDRGGSYNSPLHF,TGTGCCAGCAGCCAAGATCGGGGCGGGAGCTATAATTCACCCCTCCACTTT
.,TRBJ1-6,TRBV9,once,CASSVEGAGSPLHF,TGTGCCAGCAGCGTAGAAGGGGCAGGTTCACCCCTCCACTTT
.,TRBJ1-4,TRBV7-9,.,CASSLTEAANEKLFF,TGTGCCAGCAGCTTAACGGAGGCTGCTAATGAAAAACTGTTTTTT
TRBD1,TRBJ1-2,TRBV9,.,CASSVTALGQGASGYTF,TGTGCCAGCAGCGTCACGGCTCTCGGACAGGGGGCGTCTGGCTACACCTTC
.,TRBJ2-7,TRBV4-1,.,CASSQDLGSSYEQYF,TGCGCCAGCAGCCAAGATCTGGGCAGTTCCTACGAGCAGTACTTC
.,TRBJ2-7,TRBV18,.,CASSPVTGTLREQYF,TGTGCCAGCTCACCAGTGACTGGGACTCTCAGGGAGCAGTACTTC
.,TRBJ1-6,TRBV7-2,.,CASRFASQANSPLHF,TGTGCCAGCAGGTTCGCGTCCCAGGCTAATTCACCCCTCCACTTT
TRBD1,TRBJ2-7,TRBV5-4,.,CASSLPQGARPYEQYF,TGTGCCAGCAGCTTGCCACAGGGGGCAAGGCCCTACGAGCAGTACTTC
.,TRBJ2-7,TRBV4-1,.,CASSREPYEQYF,TGCGCCAGCAGCCGGGAGCCCTACGAGCAGTACTTC
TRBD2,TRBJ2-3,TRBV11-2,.,CASSSTGTRGTDTQYF,TGTGCCAGCAGCTCGACCGGGACTAGGGGGACAGATACGCAGTATTTT
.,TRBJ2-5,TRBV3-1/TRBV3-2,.,CASSQGWAGSQETQYF,TGTGCCAGCAGCCAAGGTTGGGCGGGGAGCCAAGAGACCCAGTACTTC
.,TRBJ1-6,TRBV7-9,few,CASSSQTNSPLHF,TGTGCCAGCAGCTCACAGACAAATTCACCCCTCCACTTT
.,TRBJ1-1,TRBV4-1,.,CASSQDRGANTEAFF,TGCGCCAGCAGCCAAGATCGGGGGGCGAACACTGAAGCTTTCTTT
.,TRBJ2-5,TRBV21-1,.,CASSKDPYGVPQETQYF,TGTGCCAGCAGCAAAGATCCATACGGGGTACCACAAGAGACCCAGTACTTC
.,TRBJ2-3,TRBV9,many,CASSVVGGLDTDTQYF,TGTGCCAGCAGCGTAGTGGGAGGTTTAGACACAGATACGCAGTATTTT
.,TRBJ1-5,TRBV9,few,CASNRDRTGNQPQHF,TGTGCCAGCAACCGAGACAGGACTGGCAATCAGCCCCAGCATTTT
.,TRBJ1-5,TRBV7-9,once,CASSKGDILNQPQHF,TGTGCCAGCAGTAAGGGGGACATCCTCAATCAGCCCCAGCATTTT
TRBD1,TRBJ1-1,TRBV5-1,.,CASSSQTGGTEAFF,TGCGCCAGCAGCTCACAAACAGGGGGCACTGAAGCTTTCTTT
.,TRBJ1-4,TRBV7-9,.,CASSPPEEKLFF,TGTGCCAGCAGCCCCCCCGAGGAAAAACTGTTTTTT
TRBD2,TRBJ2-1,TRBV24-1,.,CATSWTSGPRPNEQFF,TGTGCCACCAGTTGGACTAGCGGTCCGAGACCCAATGAGCAGTTCTTC
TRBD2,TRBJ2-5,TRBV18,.,CASRTGTSASETQYF,TGTGCCAGCCGGACCGGGACTAGCGCATCAGAGACCCAGTACTTC
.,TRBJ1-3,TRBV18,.,CASSPLDFRSGNTIYF,TGTGCCAGCTCACCTTTGGACTTCCGCTCTGGAAACACCATATATTTT
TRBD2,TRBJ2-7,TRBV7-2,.,CASSLGSGGSYEQYF,TGTGCCAGCAGCTTAGGTAGCGGGGGGTCCTACGAGCAGTACTTC
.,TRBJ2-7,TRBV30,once,CACQSQGFPYEQYF,TGTGCCTGTCAAAGCCAGGGTTTCCCCTACGAGCAGTACTTC
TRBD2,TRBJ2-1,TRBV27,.,CASRGAGGYNEQFF,TGTGCCAGCAGAGGGGCGGGGGGGTACAATGAGCAGTTCTTC
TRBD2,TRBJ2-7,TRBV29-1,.,CSAGAGRYEQYF,TGCAGCGCGGGAGCGGGACGGTACGAGCAGTACTTC
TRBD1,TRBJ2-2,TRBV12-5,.,CASGFLSGGAGELFF,TGTGCTAGTGGTTTTCTCTCAGGGGGCGCCGGGGAGCTGTTTTTT
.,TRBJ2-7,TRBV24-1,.,CATEGLTDLLREQYF,TGTGCCACCGAAGGACTAACTGATCTCCTACGGGAGCAGTACTTC
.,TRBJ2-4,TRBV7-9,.,CASSPRLAKNIQYF,TGTGCCAGCAGCCCTCGGTTAGCCAAAAACATTCAGTACTTC
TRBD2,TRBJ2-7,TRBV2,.,CASTQERGSSYEQYF,TGTGCCAGCACCCAAGAGCGGGGGAGCTCCTACGAGCAGTACTTC
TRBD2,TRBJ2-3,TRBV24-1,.,CATSDRLAGESDTQYF,TGTGCCACCAGTGACCGACTAGCGGGAGAGTCAGATACGCAGTATTTT
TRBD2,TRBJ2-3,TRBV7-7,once,CASSFGIAGGADTQYF,TGTGCTAGCAGCTTTGGTATAGCGGGAGGAGCAGATACGCAGTATTTT
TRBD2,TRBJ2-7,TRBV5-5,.,CASSAPSGSSYEQYF,TGTGCCAGCAGCGCCCCTAGCGGGAGCTCCTACGAGCAGTACTTC
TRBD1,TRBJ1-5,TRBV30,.,CAWKVGTGGNQPQHF,TGTGCCTGGAAAGTTGGGACAGGCGGCAATCAGCCCCAGCATTTT
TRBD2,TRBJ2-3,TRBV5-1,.,CASSGDSGTTQYF,TGCGCCAGCAGTGGGGATAGCGGGACTACGCAGTATTTT
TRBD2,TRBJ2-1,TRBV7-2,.,CASSRTSGVWQFF,TGTGCCAGCAGCCGGACTAGCGGGGTTTGGCAGTTCTTC
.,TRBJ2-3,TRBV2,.,CASREPATQYF,TGTGCCAGCAGGGAGCCGGCTACGCAGTATTTT